A single sample is the source of the 5 T cell receptor beta chains below, sequenced in a study of blood T cell repertoires in COVID-19 (dated by TCRdb to about 2020). The method behind the library was the immunoSEQ multiplex PCR assay. Sourced from immuneACCESS, this table was stored by TCRdb with only in-frame sequences that have V and J called. A share of the clones is absent; for the studies checked, an unresolved V gene accounts for under half, and the remainder has no known explanation. The sample records fewer than 400,000 clones, 75% to 90% of which are singletons. The ten biggest clones cover about 5.2% of the sample. The sample consisted of PBMCs or T cells enriched from blood (not recorded which). The receptors here all came from a man aged 60 to 75 who had recovered from COVID-19.

The V gene is TRBV14, the J gene TRBJ2-4, with 9 bases aligning to TRBD1. CDR1 SGHDN and CDR2 FVKESK come from the germline V gene. CDR3 size: 20 residues. The V segment lost 1 base and the J segment 0 bases; nucleotides outside the gene matches: 13. CDR3 in DNA: TGTGCCAGCAGCCAAGCCTCCGGGACAGGGACCCTTCTAGCCAAAAACATTCAGTACTTC. This encodes CASSQASGTGTLLAKNIQYF.

This clone was recorded a few times. The chain employs TRBV3-1 (or the pseudogene TRBV3-2) and TRBJ2-2; 10 nucleotides line up with TRBD1. Germline lookup yields CDR1 LGHDT and CDR2 YNNKEL (reference sequence). V shed 5 bases, J shed 6 bases, and the junction held 15 bases outside the gene matches. This CDR3 region has 18 residues. The CDR3 bases are TGTGCCAGCAGCGCCCCCGACAGGGGGCAAACTAAGGCCGGGGAGCTGTTTTTT. This encodes CASSAPDRGQTKAGELFF.

This chain uses TRBV19 with TRBJ2-3; TRBD2 matches 13 bases. V dropped 3 bases and J dropped 0; count of bases not matched to a gene: 9. The CDR3 has 19 residues. Germline assignment: CDR1 LNHDA and CDR2 SQIVND (reference sequence). The CDR3 DNA sequence: TGTGCCAGTAGTATGCGACTAGCGGGAGGCCTCTCTAGCACAGATACGCAGTATTTT. Its protein product is CASSMRLAGGLSSTDTQYF.

The J gene is TRBJ2-5, the V gene TRBV27; the match to TRBD2 covers 7 bases. The ends lost 8 bases at V and 6 bases at J; junction bases unmatched: 12. The germline CDR1 and CDR2 sequences are MNHEY and SMNVEV (reference sequence). The CDR3 totals 14 residues. Here the CDR3 reads CASYLGGGRKTQYF. The DNA for the CDR3 is TGTGCCAGCTACTTGGGGGGGGGTCGTAAGACCCAGTACTTC.

The genes are TRBV5-1 and TRBJ1-4; maybe TRBD1 (5 bases). There are 15 residues in the CDR3. Germline lookup yields CDR1 SGHRS and CDR2 YFSETQ. Trimming shortened V by 5 bases and J by 8 bases, and 19 bases separated the two germline ends. The CDR3 reads CASRREGLDGEKLFF. CDR3 coding DNA: TGCGCCAGCAGGCGTGAGGGACTTGACGGAGAAAAACTGTTTTTT. Using reference TRBV5-1 and TRBJ1-4 for the parts outside the CDR3, the full variable domain is KAGVTQTPRYLIKTRGQQVTLSCSPISGHRSVSWYQQTPGQGLQFLFEYFSETQRNKGNFPGRFSGRQFSNSRSEMNVSTLELGDSALYLCASRREGLDGEKLFFGSGTQLSVL.